This TCR beta chain was recovered during a study of cytomegalovirus exposure and HLA in healthy donors. Both 60 Vbeta primers and 13 Jbeta primers went into the PCR. Original processing notes: Unique TCR beta chains totaled around 86 million in a later count, with around 11 million of them shared. Assay used: immunoSEQ multiplex PCR; TCRdb lists only in-frame clones, some missing. The DNA was the basis for D and trimming; V, J and clone size are from that table. Of approximately 210,000 clones in the sample, 85% to 90% were seen once. CDR1 SEHNR and CDR2 FQNEAQ come from the germline V gene (reference sequence). CDR3 length: 14 residues. Between the trimmed V and J ends, which lost 4 bases and 2 bases, there was a span of 8 bases. Donors showed nominal health when sampled, although they likely had unrecorded immune exposures. General observations from the study: Per a later analysis, HLA-associated TCR beta chains showed more clonal expansion than other, equally common TCR beta chains. It has been reported that TCR beta sequences accurately predicted the HLA-A and HLA-B alleles of most subjects.

For this clone: What it binds is unknown.

The chain recombines TRBV7-9 with TRBJ2-2; the D is unclear. Sequences were obtained from PBMCs. The TCR comes from a young man in good health and CMV-seronegative. CDR3 bases: TGTGCCAGCAGCTGTACAAGTAACACCGGGGAGCTGTTTTTT. Encoded protein: CASSCTSNTGELFF.